These 8 T cell receptor beta chains were all obtained from the same sample, sequenced in a study of shared clonotypes between healthy human individuals. CD45RO-negative CD8 cells positively selected for CCR7 made up the naive population, which excluded terminally differentiated effector memory CD45RA+ cells. Method: immunoSEQ multiplex PCR; TCRdb's copy keeps in-frame clones and lacks some. The table has around 2,000,000 clones, about 95% seen once. The sequencing input was naive CD8+ T cells sorted from blood. Receptors originate from a man younger than 35 in good health.

The chain couples TRBV11-3 to TRBJ2-2; no clear D gene. Between the trimmed V and J ends, which lost 4 bases and 6 bases, there was a span of 12 bases. The length of the CDR3 is 14 residues. Per germline, CDR1 SGHNT and CDR2 YENEEA. Here the CDR3 DNA reads TGTGCCAGCAGCTCGGTCTTGGATCCCGGGGAGCTGTTTTTT. Translating it yields CASSSVLDPGELFF.

This rearrangement joins TRBV6-6 to TRBJ2-5, with D possibly TRBD2 on 6 matching bases. CDR1 is MNHNY and CDR2 is SVGAGI in the germline V gene (reference sequence). The V and J ends lost 3 bases and 5 bases respectively, with 13 bases between them. The CDR3 is 14 amino acids. CDR3 bases: TGTGCCAGCAGTTATACAGCGGGTTACGAGACCCAGTACTTC. Translating gives CASSYTAGYETQYF.

The chain has TRBV11-2 and TRBJ2-1; 9 bases are a match to TRBD2. Germline CDR1 and CDR2: SGHAT and FQNNGV. This CDR3 contains 15 residues. V lost 3 bases, J lost 9 bases, and 9 bases stayed unmatched. In nucleotides, the CDR3 is TGTGCCAGCAGCTTTTGGCGGGAGGGTGAAGGTGAGCAGTTCTTC. Translating gives CASSFWREGEGEQFF.

This chain links TRBV5-6 with TRBJ2-3; 7 positions match TRBD2. The CDR3 runs 14 residues. Germline V gives CDR1 SGHDT, CDR2 YYEEEE. The V gene end was trimmed by 4 bases and the J gene end by 2 bases; junction bases not matched to a gene: 4. CDR3 in amino acids: CASSPGLLTDTQYF. For the CDR3, the DNA is TGTGCCAGCAGCCCGGGACTACTCACAGATACGCAGTATTTT.

The chain employs TRBV6-5 and TRBJ2-2; 8 nucleotides line up with TRBD2. V shed 8 bases, J shed 4 bases, and the junction held 9 bases outside the gene matches. This CDR3 is 15 amino acids long. In germline, CDR1 is MNHEY, CDR2 SVGAGI. The DNA for the CDR3 is TGTGCCAGCCATGGTATAGCGGGAAGCACCGGGGAGCTGTTTTTT. It translates to CASHGIAGSTGELFF.

The J gene is TRBJ1-1, the V gene TRBV19; D not resolved. CDR3 length: 15 residues. Germline loops: CDR1 LNHDA, CDR2 SQIVND (reference sequence). Trimming removed 0 bases at V and 4 bases at J, with 12 bases between. As DNA, the CDR3 is TGTGCCAGTAGTATAGATCTAGAGGGTTTCACTGAAGCTTTCTTT. Protein: CASSIDLEGFTEAFF. Full variable domain (missing parts from reference TRBV19 and TRBJ1-1): DGGITQSPKYLFRKEGQNVTLSCEQNLNHDAMYWYRQDPGQGLRLIYYSQIVNDFQKGDIAEGYSVSREKKESFPLTVTSAQKNPTAFYLCASSIDLEGFTEAFFGQGTRLTVV.

The chain links TRBV9 to TRBJ1-4, with 7 bases aligning to TRBD1. Germline lookup yields CDR1 SGDLS and CDR2 YYNGEE. J was trimmed by 5 bases and V by 0 bases; bases with no gene match: 7. The CDR3 loop spans 16 amino acids. DNA of the CDR3: TGTGCCAGCAGCGTAGGGGAGGGGACAGTCAATGAAAAACTGTTTTTT. Encoded protein: CASSVGEGTVNEKLFF.

A note on this clone: The same CDR3 also results from other DNA sequences found in this sample. The chain uses TRBV28 and TRBJ2-3; TRBD1 agrees at 9 bases. The CDR3 loop spans 15 amino acids. CDR1 and CDR2 from the germline V gene are MDHEN and SYDVKM. The V and J ends lost 3 bases and 1 base, in that order; junction bases with no gene match: 2. This CDR3 is CASSLGQGRTDTQYF. The CDR3 DNA reads TGTGCCAGCAGTTTGGGACAGGGTCGCACAGATACGCAGTATTTT.